This paragraph reports one TCR beta chain. Its antigen is not identified. The sample belongs to a study of long-term antiretroviral therapy in people with HIV. Points from the study as a whole: Increased diversity was seen after ART, yet it remained lower than in transplant donor controls.

Researchers report immunoSEQ v3.0 was run at survey level. Using immunoSEQ multiplex PCR, the repertoire was profiled, and TCRdb retains in-frame clones only, with some absent. Seen here are over 30,000 clones, roughly 97% observed once, and the top ten hold 2.5% to 3%. Trimming removed 7 bases from V and 4 bases from J, with 18 bases in between. Germline V gives CDR1 MNHNS, CDR2 SASEGT. This CDR3 spans 15 amino acids. Source: unsorted PBMCs, taken 6.9 years after starting antiretroviral therapy. The chain recombines TRBV6-1 with TRBJ2-3; maybe TRBD1 (5 bases). The receptor was isolated from a man aged 30 to 39 with HIV. CDR3 loop: CASNLGWGGPDTQYF. In nucleotides, the CDR3 is TGTGCCAGCAATCTCGGGTGGGGCGGCCCAGATACGCAGTATTTT.